The entry below describes one T cell receptor beta chain. The data were obtained in a study of blood T cell repertoires in COVID-19. Whole-study context: Acute and convalescent COVID-19 samples came from the United States, Italy and Spain. Sources were T cells, B-cell-depleted T cells, or PBMCs; the material itself was cDNA or gDNA.

With 4 bases clipped from V and 4 bases from J, the junction kept 7 bases outside the gene matches. Germline loops: CDR1 SGHTA, CDR2 FQGNSA. CDR3 size: 15 residues. TCRdb keeps only in-frame clones here, not all; method: immunoSEQ multiplex PCR. The repertoire holds approximately 190,000 clones, with about 88% as singletons. This rearrangement joins TRBV7-2 to TRBJ2-7; 10 bases agree with TRBD1. Sequenced material: peripheral blood. This TCR was recovered from a woman aged 40 to 50 who had recovered from COVID-19. CDR3 bases: TGTGCCAGCAGCTCCAACTCGGGACAGGGGTACGAGCAGTACTTC. Translation: CASSSNSGQGYEQYF.